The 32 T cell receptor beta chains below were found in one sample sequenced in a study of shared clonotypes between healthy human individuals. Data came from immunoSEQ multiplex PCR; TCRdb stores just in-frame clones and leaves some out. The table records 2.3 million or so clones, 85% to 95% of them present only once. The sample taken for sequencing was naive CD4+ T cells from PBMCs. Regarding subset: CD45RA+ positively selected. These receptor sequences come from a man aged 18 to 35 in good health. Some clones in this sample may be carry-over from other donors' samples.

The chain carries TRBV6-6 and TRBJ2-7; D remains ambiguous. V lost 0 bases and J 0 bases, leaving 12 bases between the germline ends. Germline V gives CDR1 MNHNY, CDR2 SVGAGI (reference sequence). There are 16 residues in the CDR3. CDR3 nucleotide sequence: TGTGCCAGCAGTTACTCGAGCGTGACGGCCTCCTACGAGCAGTACTTC. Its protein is CASSYSSVTASYEQYF.

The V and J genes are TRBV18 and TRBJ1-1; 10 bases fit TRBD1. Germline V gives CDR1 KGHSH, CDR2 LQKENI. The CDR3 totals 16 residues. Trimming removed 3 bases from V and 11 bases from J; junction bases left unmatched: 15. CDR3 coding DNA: TGTGCCAGCTCACCGAAGGGACAGGGGACTATCCTTGCTGCTTTCTTT. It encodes CASSPKGQGTILAAFF.

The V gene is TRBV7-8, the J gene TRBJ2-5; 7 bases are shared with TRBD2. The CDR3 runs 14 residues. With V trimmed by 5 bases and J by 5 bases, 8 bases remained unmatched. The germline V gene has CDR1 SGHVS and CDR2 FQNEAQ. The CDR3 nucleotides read TGTGCCAGCAGCCCCTCTGTGGGGGGGGAGACCCAGTACTTC. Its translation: CASSPSVGGETQYF.

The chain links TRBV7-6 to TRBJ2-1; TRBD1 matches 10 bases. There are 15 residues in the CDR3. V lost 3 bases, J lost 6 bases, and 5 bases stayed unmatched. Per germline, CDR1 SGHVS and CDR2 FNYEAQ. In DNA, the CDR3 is TGTGCCAGCAGCTTGCGGGACAGGGGTACCAATGAGCAGTTCTTC. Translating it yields CASSLRDRGTNEQFF. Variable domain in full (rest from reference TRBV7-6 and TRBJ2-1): GAGVSQSPRYKVTKRGQDVALRCDPISGHVSLYWYRQALGQGPEFLTYFNYEAQQDKSGLPNDRFSAERPEGSISTLTIQRTEQRDSAMYRCASSLRDRGTNEQFFGPGTRLTVL.

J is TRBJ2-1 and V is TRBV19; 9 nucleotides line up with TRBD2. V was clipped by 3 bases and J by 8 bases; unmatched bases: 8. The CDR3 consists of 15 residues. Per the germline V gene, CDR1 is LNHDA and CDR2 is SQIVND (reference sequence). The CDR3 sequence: CASSIWREGRDEQFF. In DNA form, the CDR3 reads TGTGCCAGTAGTATCTGGCGGGAGGGCCGGGATGAGCAGTTCTTC.

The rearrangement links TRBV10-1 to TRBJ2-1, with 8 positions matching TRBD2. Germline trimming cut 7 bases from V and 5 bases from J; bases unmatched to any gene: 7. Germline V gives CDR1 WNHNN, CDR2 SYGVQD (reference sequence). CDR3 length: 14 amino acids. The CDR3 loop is CASTMGTSNNEQFF. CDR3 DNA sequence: TGCGCCAGCACTATGGGGACTAGTAACAATGAGCAGTTCTTC.

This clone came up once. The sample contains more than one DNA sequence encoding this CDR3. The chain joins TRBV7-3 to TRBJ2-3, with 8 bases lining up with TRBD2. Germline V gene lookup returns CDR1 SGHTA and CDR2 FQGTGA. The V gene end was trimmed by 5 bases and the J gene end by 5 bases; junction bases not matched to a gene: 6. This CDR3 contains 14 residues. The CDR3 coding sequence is TGTGCCAGCAGCAGCGGGAGTGGTGGAGATACGCAGTATTTT. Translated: CASSSGSGGDTQYF.

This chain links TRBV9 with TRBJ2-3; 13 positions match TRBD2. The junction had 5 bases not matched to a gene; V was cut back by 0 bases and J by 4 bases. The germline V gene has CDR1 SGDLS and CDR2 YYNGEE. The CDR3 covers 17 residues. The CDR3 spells CASSVEGTSGMADTQYF. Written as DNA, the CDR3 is TGTGCCAGCAGCGTAGAGGGGACTAGCGGGATGGCAGATACGCAGTATTTT.

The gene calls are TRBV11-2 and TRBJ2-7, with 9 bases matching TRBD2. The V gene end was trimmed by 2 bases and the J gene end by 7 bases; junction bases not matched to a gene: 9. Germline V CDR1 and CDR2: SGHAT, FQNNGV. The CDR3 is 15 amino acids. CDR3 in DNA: TGTGCCAGCAGCTTACTCCCTAGCGGGGTGGGGGAGCAGTACTTC. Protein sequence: CASSLLPSGVGEQYF. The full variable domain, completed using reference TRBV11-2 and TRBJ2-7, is EAGVAQSPRYKIIEKRQSVAFWCNPISGHATLYWYQQILGQGPKLLIQFQNNGVVDDSQLPKDRFSAERLKGVDSTLKIQPAKLEDSAVYLCASSLLPSGVGEQYFGPGTRLTVT.

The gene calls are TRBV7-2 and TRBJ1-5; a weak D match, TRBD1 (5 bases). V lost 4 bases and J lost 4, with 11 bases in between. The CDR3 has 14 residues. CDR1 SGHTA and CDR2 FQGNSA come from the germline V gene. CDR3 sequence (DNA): TGTGCCAGCAGCTCTCGACAGCCTAATCAGCCCCAGCATTTT. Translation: CASSSRQPNQPQHF.

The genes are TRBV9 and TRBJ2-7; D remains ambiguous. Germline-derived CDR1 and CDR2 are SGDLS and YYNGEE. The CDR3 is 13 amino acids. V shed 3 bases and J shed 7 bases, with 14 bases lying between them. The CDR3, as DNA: TGTGCCAGCAGCGATGACCCTTATAGGGAGCAGTACTTC. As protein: CASSDDPYREQYF.

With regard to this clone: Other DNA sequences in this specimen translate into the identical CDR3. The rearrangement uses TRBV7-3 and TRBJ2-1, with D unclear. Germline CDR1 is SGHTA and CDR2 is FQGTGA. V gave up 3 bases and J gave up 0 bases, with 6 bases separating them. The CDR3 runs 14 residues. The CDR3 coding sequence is TGTGCCAGCAGCTTGCGGAGCTCCTACAATGAGCAGTTCTTC. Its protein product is CASSLRSSYNEQFF.

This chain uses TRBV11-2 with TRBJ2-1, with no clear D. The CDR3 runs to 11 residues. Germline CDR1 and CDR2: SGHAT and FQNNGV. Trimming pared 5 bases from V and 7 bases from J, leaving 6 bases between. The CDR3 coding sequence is TGTGCCAGCAGCCCCTTAAATGAGCAGTTCTTC. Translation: CASSPLNEQFF.

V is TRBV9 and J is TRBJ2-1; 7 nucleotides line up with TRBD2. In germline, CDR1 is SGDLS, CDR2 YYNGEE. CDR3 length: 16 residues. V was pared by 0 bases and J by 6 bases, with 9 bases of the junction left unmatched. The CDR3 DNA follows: TGTGCCAGCAGCGTAGTTATGCGGGAGCCGGGCAATGAGCAGTTCTTC. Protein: CASSVVMREPGNEQFF.

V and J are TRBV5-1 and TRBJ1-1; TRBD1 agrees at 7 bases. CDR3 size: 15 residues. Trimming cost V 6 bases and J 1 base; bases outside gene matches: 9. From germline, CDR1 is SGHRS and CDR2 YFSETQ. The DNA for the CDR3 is TGCGCCAGCACACAATCCGGGACAGCGAACACTGAAGCTTTCTTT. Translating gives CASTQSGTANTEAFF.

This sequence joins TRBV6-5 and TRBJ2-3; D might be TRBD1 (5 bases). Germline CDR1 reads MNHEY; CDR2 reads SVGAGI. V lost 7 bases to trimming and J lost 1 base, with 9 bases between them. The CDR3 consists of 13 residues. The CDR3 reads CASTVGGTDTQYF. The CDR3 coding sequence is TGTGCCAGCACCGTAGGGGGCACAGATACGCAGTATTTT.

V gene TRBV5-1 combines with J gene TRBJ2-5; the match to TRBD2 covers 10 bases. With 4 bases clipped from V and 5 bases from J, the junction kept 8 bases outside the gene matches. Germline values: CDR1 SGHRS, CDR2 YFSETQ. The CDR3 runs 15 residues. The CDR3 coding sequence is TGCGCCAGCAGCCAAGCGGGAGGGCCCGGGGAGACCCAGTACTTC. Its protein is CASSQAGGPGETQYF.

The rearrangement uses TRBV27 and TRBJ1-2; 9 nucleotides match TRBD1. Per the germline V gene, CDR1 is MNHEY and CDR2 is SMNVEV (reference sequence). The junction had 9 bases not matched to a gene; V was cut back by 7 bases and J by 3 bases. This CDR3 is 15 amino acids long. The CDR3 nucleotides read TGTGCCAGCACATCGCGACAGGGGGTCGACTATGGCTACACCTTC. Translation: CASTSRQGVDYGYTF.

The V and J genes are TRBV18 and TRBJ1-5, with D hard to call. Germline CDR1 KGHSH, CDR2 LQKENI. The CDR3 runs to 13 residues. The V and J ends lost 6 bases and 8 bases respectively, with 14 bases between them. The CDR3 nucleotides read TGTGCCAGCTCCCCCAGTGAATTTGAGCCCCAGCATTTT. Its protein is CASSPSEFEPQHF.

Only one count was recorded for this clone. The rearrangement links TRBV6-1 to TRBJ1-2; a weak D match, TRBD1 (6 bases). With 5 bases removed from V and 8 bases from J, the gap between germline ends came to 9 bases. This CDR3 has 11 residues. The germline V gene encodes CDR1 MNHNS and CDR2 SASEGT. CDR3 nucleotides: TGTGCCAGCAGTACCCAGGGGGGCTACACCTTC. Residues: CASSTQGGYTF.

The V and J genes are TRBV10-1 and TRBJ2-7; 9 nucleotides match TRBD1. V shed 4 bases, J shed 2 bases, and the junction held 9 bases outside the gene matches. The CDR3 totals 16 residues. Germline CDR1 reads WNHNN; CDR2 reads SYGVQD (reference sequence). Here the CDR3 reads CASSAETGTGPYEQYF. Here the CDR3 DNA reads TGCGCCAGCAGTGCAGAAACCGGGACAGGGCCCTACGAGCAGTACTTC.

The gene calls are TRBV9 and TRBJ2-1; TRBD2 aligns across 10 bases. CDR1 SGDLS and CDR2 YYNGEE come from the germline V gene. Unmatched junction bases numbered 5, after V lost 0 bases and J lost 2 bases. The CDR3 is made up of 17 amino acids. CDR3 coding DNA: TGTGCCAGCAGCGTAGGGCTAGCGGGAGCCCCCTACAATGAGCAGTTCTTC. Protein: CASSVGLAGAPYNEQFF.

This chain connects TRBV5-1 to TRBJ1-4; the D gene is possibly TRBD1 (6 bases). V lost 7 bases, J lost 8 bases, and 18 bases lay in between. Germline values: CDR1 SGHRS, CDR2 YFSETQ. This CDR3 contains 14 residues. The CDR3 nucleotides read TGCGCCAGCGGACTTCTCGGGGGCGGAGAAAAACTGTTTTTT. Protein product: CASGLLGGGEKLFF. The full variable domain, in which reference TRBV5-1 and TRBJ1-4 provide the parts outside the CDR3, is KAGVTQTPRYLIKTRGQQVTLSCSPISGHRSVSWYQQTPGQGLQFLFEYFSETQRNKGNFPGRFSGRQFSNSRSEMNVSTLELGDSALYLCASGLLGGGEKLFFGSGTQLSVL.

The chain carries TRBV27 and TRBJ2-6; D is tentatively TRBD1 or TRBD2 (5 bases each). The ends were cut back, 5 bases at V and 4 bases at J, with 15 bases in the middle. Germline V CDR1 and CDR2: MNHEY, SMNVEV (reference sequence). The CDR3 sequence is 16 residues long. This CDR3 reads CASSTYPGTGANVLTF. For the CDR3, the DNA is TGTGCCAGCAGTACATATCCGGGGACCGGGGCCAACGTCCTGACTTTC.

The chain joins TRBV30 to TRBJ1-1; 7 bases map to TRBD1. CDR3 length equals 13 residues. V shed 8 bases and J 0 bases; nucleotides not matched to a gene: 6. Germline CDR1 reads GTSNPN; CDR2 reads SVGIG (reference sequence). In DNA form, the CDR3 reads TGTGCCACTCGACAGGGACTGAACACTGAAGCTTTCTTT. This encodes CATRQGLNTEAFF.

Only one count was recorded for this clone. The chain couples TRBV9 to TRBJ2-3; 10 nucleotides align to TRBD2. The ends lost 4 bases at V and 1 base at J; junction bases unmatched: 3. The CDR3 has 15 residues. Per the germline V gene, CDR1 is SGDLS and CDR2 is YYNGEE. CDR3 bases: TGTGCCAGCAGCCCCAGCGGGAGGGGCACAGATACGCAGTATTTT. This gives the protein CASSPSGRGTDTQYF.

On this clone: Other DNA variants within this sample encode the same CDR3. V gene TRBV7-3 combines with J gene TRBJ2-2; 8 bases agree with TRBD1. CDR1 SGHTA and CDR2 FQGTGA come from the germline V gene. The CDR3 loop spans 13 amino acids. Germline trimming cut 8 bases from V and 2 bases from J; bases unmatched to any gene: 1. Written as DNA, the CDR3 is TGTGCCAGCGGGACAGGAAACACCGGGGAGCTGTTTTTT. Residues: CASGTGNTGELFF.

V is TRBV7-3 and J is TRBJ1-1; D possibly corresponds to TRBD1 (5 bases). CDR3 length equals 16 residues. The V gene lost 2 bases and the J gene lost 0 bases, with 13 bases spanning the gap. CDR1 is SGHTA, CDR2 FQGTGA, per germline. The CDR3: CASSLPGRIMNTEAFF. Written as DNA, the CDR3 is TGTGCCAGCAGCTTACCGGGACGGATCATGAACACTGAAGCTTTCTTT.

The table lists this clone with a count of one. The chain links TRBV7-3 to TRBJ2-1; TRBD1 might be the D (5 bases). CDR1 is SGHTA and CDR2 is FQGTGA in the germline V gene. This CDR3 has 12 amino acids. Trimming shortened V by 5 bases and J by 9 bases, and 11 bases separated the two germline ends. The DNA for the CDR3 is TGTGCCAGCAGCCAGGGTATTGGTGAGCAGTTCTTC. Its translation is CASSQGIGEQFF.

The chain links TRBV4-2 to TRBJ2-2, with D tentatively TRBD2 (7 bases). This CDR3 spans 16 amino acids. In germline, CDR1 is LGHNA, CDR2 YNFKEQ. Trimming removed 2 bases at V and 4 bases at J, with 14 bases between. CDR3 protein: CASSQLRGGGTGELFF. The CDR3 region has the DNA TGTGCCAGCAGCCAACTAAGGGGGGGCGGCACCGGGGAGCTGTTTTTT.

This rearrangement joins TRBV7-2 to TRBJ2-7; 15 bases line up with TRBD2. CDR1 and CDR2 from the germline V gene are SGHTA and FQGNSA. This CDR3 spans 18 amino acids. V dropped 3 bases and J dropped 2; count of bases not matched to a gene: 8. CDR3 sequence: CASSFPGLAGGPPYEQYF. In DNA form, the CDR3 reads TGTGCCAGCAGCTTCCCGGGACTAGCGGGAGGACCCCCCTACGAGCAGTACTTC. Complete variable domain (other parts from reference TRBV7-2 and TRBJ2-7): GAGVSQSPSNKVTEKGKDVELRCDPISGHTALYWYRQSLGQGLEFLIYFQGNSAPDKSGLPSDRFSAERTGGSVSTLTIQRTQQEDSAVYLCASSFPGLAGGPPYEQYFGPGTRLTVT.

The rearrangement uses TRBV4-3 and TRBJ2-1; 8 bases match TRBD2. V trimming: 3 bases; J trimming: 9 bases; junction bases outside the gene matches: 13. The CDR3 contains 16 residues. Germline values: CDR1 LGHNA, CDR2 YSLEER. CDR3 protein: CASSQGPSGRSGEQFF. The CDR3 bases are TGCGCCAGCAGCCAGGGCCCCAGCGGGAGATCCGGTGAGCAGTTCTTC.